The 21 T cell receptor beta chains presented below share a single source sample, sequenced in a study of blood T cell repertoires in COVID-19. Here immunoSEQ multiplex PCR was the method, and the copy in TCRdb shows in-frame clones only, minus some. The profile shows 100,000 to 150,000 clones, 84% of them singletons. Source material: peripheral blood. These receptor sequences come from a man between 60 and 70 years old with acute or convalescent COVID-19.

The rearrangement links TRBV7-3 to TRBJ2-2; no clear D. The V end was cut by 2 bases, the J end by 6 bases, with 10 bases between. This CDR3 spans 14 amino acids. Germline V gives CDR1 SGHTA, CDR2 FQGTGA. The DNA for the CDR3 is TGTGCCAGCAGCTTATGGCAGGATGCCGGGGAGCTGTTTTTT. This translates into CASSLWQDAGELFF.

V gene TRBV5-5 combines with J gene TRBJ1-5; D is perhaps TRBD1 (5 bases). The length of the CDR3 is 15 residues. Germline values: CDR1 SGHKS, CDR2 YYEKEE (reference sequence). V lost 4 bases, J lost 4 bases, and 15 bases lay in between. The CDR3 DNA reads TGTGCCAGCAGCCAATTGGTGGGGGGTAATCAGCCCCAGCATTTT. Its protein product is CASSQLVGGNQPQHF.

The V gene is TRBV7-9, the J gene TRBJ2-1; D gene unclear. Germline V gene sequence: CDR1 SEHNR, CDR2 FQNEAQ (reference sequence). CDR3 size: 12 residues. Trimming removed 4 bases at V and 2 bases at J, with 3 bases between. The CDR3 protein is CASSSPYNEQFF. CDR3 in DNA: TGTGCCAGCAGCTCTCCCTACAATGAGCAGTTCTTC. Complete variable domain (other parts from reference TRBV7-9 and TRBJ2-1): DTGVSQNPRHKITKRGQNVTFRCDPISEHNRLYWYRQTLGQGPEFLTYFQNEAQLEKSRLLSDRFSAERPKGSFSTLEIQRTEQGDSAMYLCASSSPYNEQFFGPGTRLTVL.

A single count supports this clone. V usage is TRBV28 and J usage is TRBJ1-5; the D gene is possibly TRBD1 (6 bases). Germline V gives CDR1 MDHEN, CDR2 SYDVKM. There are 13 residues in the CDR3. The V end was cut by 10 bases, the J end by 10 bases, with 20 bases between. The CDR3 coding sequence is TGTGCCACCACGGGGGGCCCGGGAGATCCCCAGCATTTT. It encodes CATTGGPGDPQHF.

This clone was picked up many times. The chain employs TRBV12-3 or TRBV12-4 and TRBJ1-2; D gene uncertain. Trimming pared 5 bases from V and 11 bases from J, leaving 15 bases between. CDR3 length: 12 amino acids. For the CDR3, the DNA is TGTGCCAGCAGTCCGGGGTCGGAAAGGTACACCTTC. It is translated as CASSPGSERYTF.

This chain connects TRBV29-1 to TRBJ1-5; D gene unclear. V lost 7 bases and J lost 6, with 19 bases in between. The germline V gene encodes CDR1 SQVTM and CDR2 ANQGSEA. The CDR3 loop spans 14 amino acids. In DNA, the CDR3 is TGCAGCGCCCCCTTTGACACCCTCCTTCAGCCCCAGCATTTT. Its protein product is CSAPFDTLLQPQHF.

In DNA, the CDR3 is TGTGCCAGCAGTTCCCCGCCAGGGCAGGAGACCCAGTACTTC. It specifies CASSSPPGQETQYF. This chain links TRBV6-5 with TRBJ2-5, with a possible D match to TRBD1 (5 bases). V was clipped by 4 bases and J by 5 bases, with 14 bases between them. CDR1 MNHEY and CDR2 SVGAGI come from the germline V gene. CDR3 size: 14 residues.

The V gene is TRBV2, the J gene TRBJ1-4; D gene uncertain. The germline gives CDR1 SNHLY, CDR2 FYNNEI. V lost 7 bases, J lost 0 bases, and 12 bases lay in between. The CDR3 is 15 residues long. The CDR3 region has the DNA TGTGCCAGCAATCCCGGGATTGCAACTAATGAAAAACTGTTTTTT. Protein: CASNPGIATNEKLFF.

In the case of this clone: Other DNA sequences in the same sample also yield this CDR3. J is TRBJ1-1 and V is TRBV3-1 (or the pseudogene TRBV3-2); D remains unclear. This CDR3 has 12 amino acids. Trimming removed 1 base at V and 5 bases at J, with 5 bases between. Germline CDR1 LGHDT, CDR2 YNNKEL (reference sequence). Here the CDR3 DNA reads TGTGCCAGCAGCCAAGCACGGACTGAAGCTTTCTTT. Residues: CASSQARTEAFF.

The V gene is TRBV2, the J gene TRBJ1-3; possible D gene TRBD1, 6 bases. Germline V gives CDR1 SNHLY, CDR2 FYNNEI. The CDR3 length is 14 residues. V dropped 11 bases and J dropped 0 bases, with 14 bases sitting between them. The CDR3 coding sequence is TGTGCCGCCCTAGACAGGAGCTCTGGAAACACCATATATTTT. Translating gives CAALDRSSGNTIYF. The full variable domain, with the rest looked up from reference TRBV2 and TRBJ1-3, is EPEVTQTPSHQVTQMGQEVILRCVPISNHLYFYWYRQILGQKVEFLVSFYNNEISEKSEIFDDQFSVERPDGSNFTLKIRSTKLEDSAMYFCAALDRSSGNTIYFGEGSWLTVV.

The chain uses TRBV7-9 and TRBJ2-7, with TRBD1 matching 7 bases. The CDR3 has 12 residues. J lost 7 bases, V lost 6 bases, and 6 bases had no gene match. The V gene's germline CDR1 is SEHNR and CDR2 FQNEAQ (reference sequence). The CDR3 DNA sequence: TGTGCCAGCAGTTTGACAGGGTGGGAGCAGTACTTC. As protein: CASSLTGWEQYF. The whole variable domain, filled in from reference TRBV7-9 and TRBJ2-7, reads DTGVSQNPRHKITKRGQNVTFRCDPISEHNRLYWYRQTLGQGPEFLTYFQNEAQLEKSRLLSDRFSAERPKGSFSTLEIQRTEQGDSAMYLCASSLTGWEQYFGPGTRLTVT.

This clone is medium-sized. This rearrangement joins TRBV29-1 to TRBJ2-7; TRBD2 agrees at 13 bases. There are 15 residues in the CDR3. The V gene's germline CDR1 is SQVTM and CDR2 ANQGSEA. Unmatched junction bases numbered 3, after V lost 1 base and J lost 3 bases. The CDR3 reads CSVEGLAGGFYEQYF. In DNA, the CDR3 is TGCAGCGTTGAAGGACTAGCGGGAGGCTTCTACGAGCAGTACTTC.

The rearrangement joins TRBV2 to TRBJ2-3; 8 positions match TRBD1. The CDR3 spans 14 residues. V was pared by 7 bases and J by 6 bases, with 9 bases of the junction left unmatched. Germline CDR1 and CDR2: SNHLY and FYNNEI. In DNA form, the CDR3 reads TGTGCCAGCACTCGGGCAGGGGGCGCGGATACGCAGTATTTT. As protein: CASTRAGGADTQYF.

In this sample, this clone turned up many times. The chain employs TRBV19 and TRBJ1-1; 11 nucleotides agree with TRBD1. This CDR3 region has 16 residues. J lost 4 bases, V lost 5 bases, and 9 bases had no gene match. CDR1 is LNHDA and CDR2 is SQIVND in the germline V gene (reference sequence). The CDR3 DNA reads as TGTGCCAGTAGTCCCCGGACAGGGGGCTTGTTCACTGAAGCTTTCTTT. It specifies CASSPRTGGLFTEAFF.

This clone has a single count. V usage is TRBV2 and J usage is TRBJ1-1; 10 bases agree with TRBD1. The CDR3 is made up of 14 amino acids. Germline V gene lookup returns CDR1 SNHLY and CDR2 FYNNEI. Trimming cost V 6 bases and J 6 bases; bases outside gene matches: 7. The CDR3 loop is CASRSRQGASEAFF. The CDR3 DNA is TGTGCCAGCAGGAGCCGACAGGGGGCATCTGAAGCTTTCTTT.

The chain links TRBV11-2 to TRBJ1-2; no reliable D call. The CDR3 consists of 14 residues. Trimming took 5 bases from V and 4 from J, leaving 14 bases between them. CDR1 SGHAT and CDR2 FQNNGV come from the germline V gene. CDR3 sequence reads: CASSRPGVGYGYTF. CDR3 nucleotides: TGTGCCAGCAGCCGACCCGGAGTCGGCTATGGCTACACCTTC.

This clone appeared once. The chain links TRBV10-1 to TRBJ2-7; 9 nucleotides agree with TRBD2. The CDR3 has 17 amino acids. V lost 1 base, J lost 0 bases, and 7 bases stayed unmatched. CDR1 is WNHNN, CDR2 SYGVQD, per germline (reference sequence). CDR3 in DNA: TGCGCCAGCAGTGAGTTGGCTAGCGGGACCGACTCCTACGAGCAGTACTTC. Translating it yields CASSELASGTDSYEQYF.

The chain employs TRBV15 and TRBJ2-3; 8 nucleotides line up with TRBD2. CDR1 and CDR2 (germline): LNHNV, YYDKDF (reference sequence). V shed 0 bases and J 3 bases; nucleotides not matched to a gene: 8. The CDR3 totals 17 residues. CDR3 nucleotide sequence: TGTGCCACCAGCAGAGATCTTACGGGAGGGCCAACAGATACGCAGTATTTT. Translated: CATSRDLTGGPTDTQYF.

The chain has TRBV6-2 or TRBV6-3 and TRBJ2-7, with a weak D call TRBD1 (5 bases). The germline V and J ends were trimmed by 6 bases and 7 bases, with 22 bases remaining between them. Germline V CDR1 and CDR2: MNHEY, SVGEGT. The CDR3 sequence is 15 residues long. The CDR3 region is CASSLHRSPVGEQYF. The CDR3 coding sequence is TGTGCCAGCAGCCTTCACAGGTCCCCGGTGGGGGAGCAGTACTTC.

This chain uses TRBV7-2 with TRBJ2-3; 14 positions match TRBD2. CDR1 and CDR2 (germline): SGHTA, FQGNSA. V lost 5 bases and J lost 5; bases outside the gene matches: 6. This CDR3 has 16 amino acids. The CDR3 DNA reads TGTGCCAGCAGCCTCGGACTAGCGGGAGGCGTAGATACGCAGTATTTT. This translates into CASSLGLAGGVDTQYF. The whole variable domain, filled in from reference TRBV7-2 and TRBJ2-3, reads GAGVSQSPSNKVTEKGKDVELRCDPISGHTALYWYRQSLGQGLEFLIYFQGNSAPDKSGLPSDRFSAERTGGSVSTLTIQRTQQEDSAVYLCASSLGLAGGVDTQYFGPGTRLTVL.

The chain is built from TRBV18 and TRBJ2-7; a weak D match, TRBD2 (5 bases). Germline CDR1 is KGHSH and CDR2 is LQKENI. Trimming pared 0 bases from V and 0 bases from J, leaving 12 bases between. The CDR3 totals 16 residues. The CDR3 DNA sequence: TGTGCCAGCTCACCACCTGAGGCGGGCAGCTCCTACGAGCAGTACTTC. It translates to CASSPPEAGSSYEQYF.